Below are 32 T cell receptor beta chains sequenced from a single sample in a study of T cell repertoires in cytomegalovirus infection. A single record per CDR3 protein comes from TCRdb applying MiXCR to the reads. In the table there are roughly 600,000 distinct CDR3 sequences, 20% to 25% of which are singletons. The sample was CD8+ T cells from PBMCs. Receptor source: a human donor in good health (CMV status not recorded). Some clones in this sample may be carry-over from other donors' samples.

The chain links TRBV13 to TRBJ1-6, with unresolved D. The CDR3 consists of 16 residues. V lost 5 bases and J 7 bases, leaving 18 bases between the germline ends. The germline gives CDR1 PRHDT, CDR2 FYEKMQ (reference sequence). CDR3 loop: CASSLATLEGNSPLHF. DNA of the CDR3: TGTGCCAGCAGCCTTGCCACCCTGGAGGGAAATTCACCCCTCCACTTT.

The table lists this clonotype with a few counts. The J gene is TRBJ1-2, the V gene TRBV6-5; D remains ambiguous. This CDR3 spans 13 amino acids. Deletions cut 6 bases from V and 4 bases from J, with 12 bases between. CDR1 MNHEY and CDR2 SVGAGI come from the germline V gene. The CDR3 nucleotides read TGTGCCAGCAGCCCCGGACCGGTCTATGGCTACACCTTC. As protein: CASSPGPVYGYTF.

This clonotype occurred a few times. The rearrangement links TRBV27 to TRBJ1-1, with D unresolved. CDR1 and CDR2 (germline): MNHEY, SMNVEV (reference sequence). V was shortened by 2 bases and J by 5 bases, with 9 bases between the two germline ends. The CDR3 has 13 amino acids. The CDR3 nucleotides read TGTGCCAGCAGTTTACCGGCGCGGACTGAAGCTTTCTTT. Translating it yields CASSLPARTEAFF.

The chain is built from TRBV7-9 and TRBJ1-4; tentative D call: TRBD1 (5 bases). The V gene's germline CDR1 is SEHNR and CDR2 FQNEAQ (reference sequence). The CDR3 contains 14 residues. Trimming removed 2 bases at V and 7 bases at J, with 11 bases between. The CDR3 nucleotides read TGTGCCAGCAGCTTACCAGGGTCCAGTGAAAAACTGTTTTTT. Its protein is CASSLPGSSEKLFF.

The chain couples TRBV19 to TRBJ2-5, with a tentative D call TRBD1 (5 bases). Per germline, CDR1 LNHDA and CDR2 SQIVND (reference sequence). The CDR3 runs 16 residues. Trimming pared 3 bases from V and 2 bases from J, leaving 16 bases between. CDR3 bases: TGTGCCAGTAGTATGCGGCCTCAAAGGGGACAAGAGACCCAGTACTTC. Translation: CASSMRPQRGQETQYF. The whole variable domain, filled in from reference TRBV19 and TRBJ2-5, reads DGGITQSPKYLFRKEGQNVTLSCEQNLNHDAMYWYRQDPGQGLRLIYYSQIVNDFQKGDIAEGYSVSREKKESFPLTVTSAQKNPTAFYLCASSMRPQRGQETQYFGPGTRLLVL.

This clonotype was detected many times. As DNA, the CDR3 is TGTGCCAGCAGCCAAGATACGAGCGCTAACTATGGCTACACCTTC. Its translation: CASSQDTSANYGYTF. This chain connects TRBV4-2 to TRBJ1-2, with D unclear. Germline assignment: CDR1 LGHNA and CDR2 YNFKEQ. The CDR3 length is 15 residues. V was pared by 0 bases and J by 0 bases, with 8 bases between.

This clonotype came up many times. This rearrangement joins TRBV7-6 to TRBJ2-7; D is uncertain. The length of the CDR3 is 14 residues. CDR1 SGHVS and CDR2 FNYEAQ come from the germline V gene. V dropped 7 bases and J dropped 1 base, with 14 bases sitting between them. The DNA for the CDR3 is TGTGCCAGCACCTACGTAGGGAAATCCTACGAGCAGTACTTC. The encoded protein is CASTYVGKSYEQYF.

The CDR3, as DNA: TGCGCCAGCAGCTTAACTAGCGGGGGGCCGCATGAGCAGTTCTTC. This gives the protein CASSLTSGGPHEQFF. This chain uses TRBV5-1 with TRBJ2-1, with 12 bases identical to TRBD2. CDR3 length: 15 amino acids. Germline V CDR1 and CDR2: SGHRS, YFSETQ. J lost 8 bases, V lost 2 bases, and 5 bases had no gene match.

This clonotype was observed a handful of times. This rearrangement joins TRBV20-1 to TRBJ2-1, with TRBD2 matching over 12 bases. Germline assignment: CDR1 DFQATT and CDR2 SNEGSKA (reference sequence). The CDR3 has 19 amino acids. The V and J ends lost 0 bases and 8 bases, in that order; junction bases with no gene match: 17. The CDR3 spells CSARDLRASGGAQSHEQFF. The CDR3 DNA is TGCAGTGCTAGAGATCTGAGGGCTAGCGGGGGGGCCCAGTCCCATGAGCAGTTCTTC.

The genes are TRBV7-9 and TRBJ2-6; D tentatively fits TRBD1 or TRBD2 (5 bases each). The CDR3 totals 18 residues. Germline-derived CDR1 and CDR2 are SEHNR and FQNEAQ (reference sequence). V was pared by 11 bases and J by 4 bases, with 27 bases between. CDR3 nucleotide sequence: TGTGCCCTGCTGAAAGTTTGGGGTGGGGGATCGGGGGCCAACGTCCTGACTTTC. This gives the protein CALLKVWGGGSGANVLTF.

This clonotype was picked up a small number of times. The genes are TRBV20-1 and TRBJ1-6; TRBD1 agrees at 9 bases. The germline CDR1 and CDR2 sequences are DFQATT and SNEGSKA (reference sequence). The CDR3 extends over 14 amino acids. Unmatched junction bases numbered 7, after V lost 6 bases and J lost 7 bases. CDR3 nucleotide sequence: TGCAGTGCCACCTCGGGACAGGGAAATTCACCCCTCCACTTT. The encoded protein is CSATSGQGNSPLHF.

This clonotype was picked up a small number of times. The chain has TRBV2 and TRBJ2-5; D remains unclear. Trimming took off 4 bases at V and 6 bases at J, with 9 bases between the two ends. This CDR3 is 12 amino acids long. Germline lookup yields CDR1 SNHLY and CDR2 FYNNEI. Here the CDR3 reads CASSGEGKTQYF. The CDR3 DNA is TGTGCCAGCAGTGGGGAAGGGAAGACCCAGTACTTC.

This clonotype was observed many times. The V gene is TRBV12-5, the J gene TRBJ1-1, with a possible D match to TRBD1 (6 bases). The germline gives CDR1 LGHNT, CDR2 FRNRAP. The V end was cut by 6 bases, the J end by 7 bases, with 18 bases between. The CDR3 spans 14 residues. CDR3 DNA: TGTGCTAGTGGCCTGGGTCAGGGGAGGGGTGAAGCTTTCTTT. Protein: CASGLGQGRGEAFF.

This clonotype was recorded at least ten times. The DNA is omitted, as the CDR3 cannot be located on it reliably, and the CDR3 follows TCRdb's listing. The V call is TRBV19, the J call TRBJ1-1. The CDR3 is 17 amino acids long, termini counted. Germline assignment: CDR1 LNHDA and CDR2 SQIVND (reference sequence). This CDR3 is CASSAKFWRGGNTEAFF.

J is TRBJ1-1 and V is TRBV14, with 7 bases aligning to TRBD1. The germline CDR1 and CDR2 sequences are SGHDN and FVKESK. V trimming: 3 bases; J trimming: 7 bases; junction bases outside the gene matches: 5. The CDR3 totals 13 residues. The CDR3 DNA reads TGTGCCAGCAGCCACGGACAGGACCGTGAAGCTTTCTTT. Residues: CASSHGQDREAFF.

The genes are TRBV6-1 and TRBJ2-7, with TRBD2 as a possible D gene (5 bases). The germline V and J ends were trimmed by 0 bases and 6 bases, with 18 bases remaining between them. This CDR3 is 16 amino acids long. CDR1 and CDR2 (germline): MNHNS, SASEGT. CDR3 bases: TGTGCCAGCAGTGAAGCCCTGGACCATGCCGAGGGCGAGCAGTACTTC. Its protein is CASSEALDHAEGEQYF.

The gene calls are TRBV12-3 or TRBV12-4 and TRBJ2-7; D might be TRBD2 (6 bases). Trimming cost V 7 bases and J 2 bases, with 15 bases left between them. This CDR3 is built from 14 residues. This CDR3 reads CASTQLAWAYEQYF. Here the CDR3 DNA reads TGTGCCAGCACCCAACTAGCTTGGGCCTACGAGCAGTACTTC.

The chain combines TRBV27 with TRBJ1-1, with D unclear. The CDR3 extends over 16 amino acids. V lost 5 bases, J lost 4 bases, and 20 bases lay in between. The germline V gene has CDR1 MNHEY and CDR2 SMNVEV (reference sequence). The CDR3 region has the DNA TGTGCCAGCAGTCCGCTGGGTCCCCCCCGCCGCACTGAAGCTTTCTTT. Translation: CASSPLGPPRRTEAFF.

The sample holds many counts of this clonotype. The J gene is TRBJ2-7, the V gene TRBV5-1; D is undetermined. V gave up 0 bases and J gave up 2 bases, with 6 bases separating them. This CDR3 has 13 residues. Germline CDR1 reads SGHRS; CDR2 reads YFSETQ. The CDR3: CASSLGNPYEQYF. The DNA of the CDR3 is TGCGCCAGCAGCTTGGGGAACCCCTACGAGCAGTACTTC. Complete variable domain (other parts from reference TRBV5-1 and TRBJ2-7): KAGVTQTPRYLIKTRGQQVTLSCSPISGHRSVSWYQQTPGQGLQFLFEYFSETQRNKGNFPGRFSGRQFSNSRSEMNVSTLELGDSALYLCASSLGNPYEQYFGPGTRLTVT.

This sequence joins TRBV15 and TRBJ1-1, with 8 bases lining up with TRBD1. V lost 4 bases to trimming and J lost 3 bases; unmatched junction nucleotides: 10. This CDR3 contains 16 residues. Per the germline V gene, CDR1 is LNHNV and CDR2 is YYDKDF (reference sequence). This chain's CDR3 is CATSNLHRGWDTEAFF. The CDR3 bases are TGTGCCACCAGCAATCTCCACAGGGGGTGGGACACTGAAGCTTTCTTT. The full variable domain, in which reference TRBV15 and TRBJ1-1 provide the parts outside the CDR3, is DAMVIQNPRYQVTQFGKPVTLSCSQTLNHNVMYWYQQKSSQAPKLLFHYYDKDFNNEADTPDNFQSRRPNTSFCFLDIRSPGLGDTAMYLCATSNLHRGWDTEAFFGQGTRLTVV.

With regard to this clonotype: With a much larger clone just one base away, this may be a read error. V gene TRBV4-2 combines with J gene TRBJ1-4; D is perhaps TRBD1 (5 bases). Germline V gives CDR1 LGHNA, CDR2 YNFKEQ. The CDR3 runs to 15 residues. Between the trimmed V and J ends, which lost 8 bases and 8 bases, there was a span of 21 bases. Here the CDR3 DNA reads TGTGCCAGCCGCGCAGAACAGATCCCAGGGGAAAAACTGTTTTTT. It translates to CASRAEQIPGEKLFF.

This clonotype was observed at least ten times. The rearrangement links TRBV7-2 to TRBJ1-1; 11 bases are a match to TRBD1. The CDR3 is 13 residues long. V shed 5 bases and J 7 bases; nucleotides not matched to a gene: 3. From germline, CDR1 is SGHTA and CDR2 FQGNSA. The CDR3 sequence is CASSPDRGLEAFF. The DNA for the CDR3 is TGTGCCAGCAGCCCGGACAGGGGGCTTGAAGCTTTCTTT.

The J gene is TRBJ2-7, the V gene TRBV4-1, with D unresolved. The CDR3 length is 14 residues. The ends were cut back, 0 bases at V and 0 bases at J, with 6 bases in the middle. The V gene's germline CDR1 is MGHRA and CDR2 YSYEKL. As DNA, the CDR3 is TGCGCCAGCAGCCAAGATGTGAGCTCCTACGAGCAGTACGTC. Translating gives CASSQDVSSYEQYV.

V gene TRBV6-6 combines with J gene TRBJ2-2, with D unclear. The V gene's germline CDR1 is MNHNY and CDR2 SVGAGI (reference sequence). V was shortened by 2 bases and J by 7 bases, with 11 bases between the two germline ends. The length of the CDR3 is 14 residues. The chain's CDR3 is CASSYMGSVGELFF. In nucleotides, the CDR3 is TGTGCCAGCAGTTACATGGGGTCAGTCGGGGAGCTGTTTTTT.

With respect to this clonotype: A much larger clone lies a single base off, so this may be a read error. The V and J genes are TRBV7-2 and TRBJ2-1; 7 positions match TRBD2. Per the germline V gene, CDR1 is SGHTA and CDR2 is FQGNSA. The CDR3 sequence is 18 residues long. V trimming: 5 bases; J trimming: 2 bases; junction bases outside the gene matches: 15. The CDR3 sequence: CASSGVASRGVAYNEQFF. The CDR3 region has the DNA TGTGCCAGCAGCGGAGTGGCTAGCCGGGGGGTGGCCTACAATGAGCAGTTCTTC.

This clonotype has more than one count but fewer than ten. This chain links TRBV7-6 with TRBJ1-3, with D tentatively TRBD1 (5 bases). V gave up 5 bases and J gave up 2 bases, with 13 bases separating them. The CDR3 contains 15 residues. Germline V CDR1 and CDR2: SGHVS, FNYEAQ. CDR3 loop: CASSARDRAGNTIYF. The CDR3 DNA is TGTGCCAGCAGCGCCCGGGACCGAGCTGGAAACACCATATATTTT.

This clonotype was seen many times. This sequence joins TRBV6-6 and TRBJ2-1, with 14 bases fitting TRBD2. The CDR3 extends over 19 amino acids. V trimming: 5 bases; J trimming: 2 bases; junction bases outside the gene matches: 11. CDR1 is MNHNY, CDR2 SVGAGI, per germline (reference sequence). The DNA for the CDR3 is TGTGCCAGCAGTGCCCCGGGACTAGCGGGGGTTAGTACCTACAATGAGCAGTTCTTC. It codes for CASSAPGLAGVSTYNEQFF.

This clonotype has more than one count but fewer than ten. V gene TRBV19 combines with J gene TRBJ2-1, with TRBD2 matching 7 bases. Germline values: CDR1 LNHDA, CDR2 SQIVND (reference sequence). V trimming: 8 bases; J trimming: 9 bases; junction bases outside the gene matches: 10. The CDR3 is 13 amino acids. For the CDR3, the DNA is TGTGCCAGTCGGAGCTGGGGGGGGTTTGAGCAGTTCTTC. Its protein is CASRSWGGFEQFF.

Comment on this clonotype: This sequence may be a read error, since a much larger clone differs from it by one base. The V call is TRBV4-3, the J call TRBJ1-1; D remains ambiguous. The CDR3 loop spans 14 amino acids. Germline-derived CDR1 and CDR2 are LGHNA and YSLEER. The ends were cut back, 4 bases at V and 6 bases at J, with 15 bases in the middle. CDR3 in DNA: TGCGCCAGCAGCCGAGTATTTGTACCAGCTGAAGCTTTCTTT. Translating gives CASSRVFVPAEAFF.

The genes are TRBV5-6 and TRBJ2-5, with D unresolved. The V end lost 1 base, the J end lost 5 bases, and 12 bases lay between the germline ends. Germline lookup yields CDR1 SGHDT and CDR2 YYEEEE. This CDR3 region has 14 residues. Here the CDR3 DNA reads TGTGCCAGCAGCTTGTTATGGGAATCGGAGACCCAGTACTTC. This encodes CASSLLWESETQYF.

This clonotype was recorded a few times. The rearrangement uses TRBV5-1 and TRBJ2-6, with unresolved D. The CDR3 loop spans 15 amino acids. V was clipped by 4 bases and J by 0 bases, with 8 bases between them. Germline V gene lookup returns CDR1 SGHRS and CDR2 YFSETQ. The CDR3 coding sequence is TGCGCCAGCAGCCCCTCGTTCTCTGGGGCCAACGTCCTGACTTTC. Its protein is CASSPSFSGANVLTF.

The chain joins TRBV28 to TRBJ2-3; possibly TRBD1 for D (6 bases). V was clipped by 0 bases and J by 4 bases, with 8 bases between them. CDR1 and CDR2 (germline): MDHEN, SYDVKM. The CDR3 extends over 14 amino acids. The CDR3 DNA sequence: TGTGCCAGCAGTTTATGGAGGGGGTCAGATACGCAGTATTTT. Translating it yields CASSLWRGSDTQYF.